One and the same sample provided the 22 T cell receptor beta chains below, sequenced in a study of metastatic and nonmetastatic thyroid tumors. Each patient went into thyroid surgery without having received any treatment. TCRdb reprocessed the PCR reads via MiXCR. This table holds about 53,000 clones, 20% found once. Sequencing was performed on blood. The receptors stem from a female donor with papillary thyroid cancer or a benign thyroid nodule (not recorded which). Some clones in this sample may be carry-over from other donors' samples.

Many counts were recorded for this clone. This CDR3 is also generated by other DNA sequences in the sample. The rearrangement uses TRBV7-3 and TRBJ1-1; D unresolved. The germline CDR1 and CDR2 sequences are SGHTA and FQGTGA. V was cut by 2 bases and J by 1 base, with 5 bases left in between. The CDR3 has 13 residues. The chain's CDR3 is CASSLRGNTEAFF. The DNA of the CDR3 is TGTGCCAGCAGCTTACGGGGGAACACTGAAGCTTTCTTT. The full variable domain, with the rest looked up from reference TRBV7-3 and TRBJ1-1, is GAGVSQTPSNKVTEKGKYVELRCDPISGHTALYWYRQSLGQGPEFLIYFQGTGAADDSGLPNDRFFAVRPEGSVSTLKIQRTERGDSAVYLCASSLRGNTEAFFGQGTRLTVV.

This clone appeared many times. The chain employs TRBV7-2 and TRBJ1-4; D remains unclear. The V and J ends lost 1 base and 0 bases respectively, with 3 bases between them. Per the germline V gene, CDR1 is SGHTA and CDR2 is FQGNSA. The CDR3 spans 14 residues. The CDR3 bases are TGTGCCAGCAGCTTAGGGGCAACTAATGAAAAACTGTTTTTT. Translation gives CASSLGATNEKLFF.

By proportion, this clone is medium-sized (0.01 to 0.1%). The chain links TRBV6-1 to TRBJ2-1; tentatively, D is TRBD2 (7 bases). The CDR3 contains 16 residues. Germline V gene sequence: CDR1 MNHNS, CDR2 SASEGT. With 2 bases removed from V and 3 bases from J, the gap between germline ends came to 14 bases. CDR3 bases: TGTGCCAGCAGTGAAATCGTGGGAGGGGGCTACAATGAGCAGTTCTTC. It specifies CASSEIVGGGYNEQFF.

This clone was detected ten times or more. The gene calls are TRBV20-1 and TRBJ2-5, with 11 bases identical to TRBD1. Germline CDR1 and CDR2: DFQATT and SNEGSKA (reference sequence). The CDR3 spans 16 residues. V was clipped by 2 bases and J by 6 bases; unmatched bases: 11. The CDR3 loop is CSARKFDGTGGQTQYF. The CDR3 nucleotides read TGCAGTGCTAGAAAGTTTGATGGGACAGGGGGACAGACCCAGTACTTC.

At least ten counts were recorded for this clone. The CDR3 reads CASSLTGTGVSGELFF. In DNA form, the CDR3 reads TGTGCCAGCAGTCTTACCGGGACAGGGGTTTCTGGGGAGCTGTTTTTT. The V gene is TRBV28, the J gene TRBJ2-2, with TRBD1 identical over 10 bases. The CDR3 is 16 amino acids. Unmatched junction bases numbered 11, after V lost 5 bases and J lost 8 bases. The germline gives CDR1 MDHEN, CDR2 SYDVKM.

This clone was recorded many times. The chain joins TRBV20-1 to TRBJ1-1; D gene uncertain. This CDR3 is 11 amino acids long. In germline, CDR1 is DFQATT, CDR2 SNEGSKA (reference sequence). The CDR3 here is CRPTLNTEAFF. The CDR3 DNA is TGCAGGCCCACCTTGAACACTGAAGCTTTCTTT.

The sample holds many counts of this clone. In nucleotides, the CDR3 is TGTGCCACCAGTGATTTAGGAGGGAGGGCCCGTGGCACCGGGGAGCTGTTTTTT. Translated, it gives CATSDLGGRARGTGELFF. This rearrangement joins TRBV24-1 to TRBJ2-2; 7 positions agree with TRBD2. The germline V gene encodes CDR1 KGHDR and CDR2 SFDVKD. The V segment lost 1 base and the J segment 4 bases; nucleotides outside the gene matches: 11. There are 18 residues in the CDR3.

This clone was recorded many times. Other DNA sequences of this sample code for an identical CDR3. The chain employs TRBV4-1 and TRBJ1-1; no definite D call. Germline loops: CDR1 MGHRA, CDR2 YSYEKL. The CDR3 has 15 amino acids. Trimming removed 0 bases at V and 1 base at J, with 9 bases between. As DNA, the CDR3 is TGCGCCAGCAGCCAAGACTGGGCAGAGAACACTGAAGCTTTCTTT. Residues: CASSQDWAENTEAFF.

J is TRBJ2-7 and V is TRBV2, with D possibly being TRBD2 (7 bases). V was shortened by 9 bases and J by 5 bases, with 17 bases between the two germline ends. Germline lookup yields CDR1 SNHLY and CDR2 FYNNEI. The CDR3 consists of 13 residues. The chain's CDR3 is CARGGATEHEQYF. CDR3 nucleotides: TGTGCCAGAGGGGGGGCTACCGAGCACGAGCAGTACTTC.

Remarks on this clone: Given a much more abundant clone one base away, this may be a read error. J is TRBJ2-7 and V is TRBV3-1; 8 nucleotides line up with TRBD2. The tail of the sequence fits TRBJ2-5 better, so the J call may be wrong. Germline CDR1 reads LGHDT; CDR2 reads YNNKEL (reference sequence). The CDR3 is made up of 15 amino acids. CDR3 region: CANSQTTGGRETQYF. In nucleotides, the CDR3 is TGTGCCAACAGCCAAACTACGGGAGGGAGAGAGACCCAGTACTTC.

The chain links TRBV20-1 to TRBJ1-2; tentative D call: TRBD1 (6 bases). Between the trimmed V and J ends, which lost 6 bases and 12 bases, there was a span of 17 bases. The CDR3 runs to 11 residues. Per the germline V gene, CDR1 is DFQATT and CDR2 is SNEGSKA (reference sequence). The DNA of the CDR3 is TGCAGTGCCCAGGGGTTCTATGTCCACACCTTC. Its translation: CSAQGFYVHTF.

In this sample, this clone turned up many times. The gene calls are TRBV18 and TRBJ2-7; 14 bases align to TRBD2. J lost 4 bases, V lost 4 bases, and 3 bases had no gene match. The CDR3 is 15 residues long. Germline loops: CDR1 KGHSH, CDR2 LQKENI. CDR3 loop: CASSRGTSGSYEQYF. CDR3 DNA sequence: TGTGCCAGCTCACGGGGGACTAGCGGGAGTTACGAGCAGTACTTC. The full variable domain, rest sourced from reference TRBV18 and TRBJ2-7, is NAGVMQNPRHLVRRRGQEARLRCSPMKGHSHVYWYRQLPEEGLKFMVYLQKENIIDESGMPKERFSAEFPKEGPSILRIQQVVRGDSAAYFCASSRGTSGSYEQYFGPGTRLTVT.

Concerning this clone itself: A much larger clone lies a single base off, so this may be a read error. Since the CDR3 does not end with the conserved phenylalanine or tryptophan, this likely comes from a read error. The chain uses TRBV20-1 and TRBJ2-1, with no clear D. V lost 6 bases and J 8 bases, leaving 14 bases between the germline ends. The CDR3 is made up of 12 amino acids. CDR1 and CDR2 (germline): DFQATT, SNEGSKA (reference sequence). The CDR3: CSALRTGDEQFS. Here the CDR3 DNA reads TGCAGTGCACTCCGGACGGGCGATGAGCAGTTCTCC.

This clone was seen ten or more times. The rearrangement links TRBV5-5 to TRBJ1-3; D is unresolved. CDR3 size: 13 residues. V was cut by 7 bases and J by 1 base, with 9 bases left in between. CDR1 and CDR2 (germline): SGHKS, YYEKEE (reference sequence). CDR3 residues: CASRHQSGNTIYF. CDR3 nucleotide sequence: TGTGCCAGCCGCCACCAATCTGGAAACACCATATATTTT. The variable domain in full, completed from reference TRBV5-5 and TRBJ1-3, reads DAGVTQSPTHLIKTRGQQVTLRCSPISGHKSVSWYQQVLGQGPQFIFQYYEKEERGRGNFPDRFSARQFPNYSSELNVNALLLGDSALYLCASRHQSGNTIYFGEGSWLTVV.

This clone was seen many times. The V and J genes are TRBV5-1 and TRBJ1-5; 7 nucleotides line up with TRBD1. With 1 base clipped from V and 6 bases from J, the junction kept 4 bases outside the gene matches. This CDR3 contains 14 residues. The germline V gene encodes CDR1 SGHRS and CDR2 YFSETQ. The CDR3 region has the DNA TGCGCCAGCAGCTTGCTGGGGGACAGTCAGCCCCAGCATTTT. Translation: CASSLLGDSQPQHF. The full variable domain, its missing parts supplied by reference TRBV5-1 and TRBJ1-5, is KAGVTQTPRYLIKTRGQQVTLSCSPISGHRSVSWYQQTPGQGLQFLFEYFSETQRNKGNFPGRFSGRQFSNSRSEMNVSTLELGDSALYLCASSLLGDSQPQHFGDGTRLSIL.

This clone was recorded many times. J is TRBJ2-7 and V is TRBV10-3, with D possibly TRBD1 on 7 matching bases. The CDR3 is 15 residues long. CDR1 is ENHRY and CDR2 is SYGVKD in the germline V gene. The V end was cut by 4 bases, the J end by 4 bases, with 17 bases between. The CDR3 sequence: CAISGSTGTGYEQYF. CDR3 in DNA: TGTGCCATCAGTGGATCGACAGGGACTGGGTACGAGCAGTACTTC.

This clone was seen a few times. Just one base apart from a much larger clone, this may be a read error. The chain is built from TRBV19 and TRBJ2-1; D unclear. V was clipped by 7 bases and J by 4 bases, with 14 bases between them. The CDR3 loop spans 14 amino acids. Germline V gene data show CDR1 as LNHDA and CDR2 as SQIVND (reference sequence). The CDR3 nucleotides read TGTGCCAGTAAGGGCAGGATGTATTACAATGAGCAGTTCTTC. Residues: CASKGRMYYNEQFF. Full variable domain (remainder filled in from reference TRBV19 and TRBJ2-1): DGGITQSPKYLFRKEGQNVTLSCEQNLNHDAMYWYRQDPGQGLRLIYYSQIVNDFQKGDIAEGYSVSREKKESFPLTVTSAQKNPTAFYLCASKGRMYYNEQFFGPGTRLTVL.

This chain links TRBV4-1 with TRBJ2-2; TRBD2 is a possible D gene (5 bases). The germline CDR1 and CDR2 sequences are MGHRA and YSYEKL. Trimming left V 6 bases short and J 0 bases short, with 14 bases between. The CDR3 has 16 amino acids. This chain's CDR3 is CASSSQLGANTGELFF. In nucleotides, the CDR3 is TGCGCCAGCAGTTCTCAACTAGGCGCGAACACCGGGGAGCTGTTTTTT.

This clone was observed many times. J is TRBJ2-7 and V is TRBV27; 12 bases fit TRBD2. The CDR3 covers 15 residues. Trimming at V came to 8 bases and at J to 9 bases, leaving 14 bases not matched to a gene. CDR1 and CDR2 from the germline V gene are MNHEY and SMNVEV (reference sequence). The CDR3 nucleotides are TGTGCCAGCGCCGATCCGGGACTAGCGGGCTACCGGCAGTACTTC. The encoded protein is CASADPGLAGYRQYF.

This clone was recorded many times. This CDR3 is CASSLGEGGMNTEAFF. As DNA, the CDR3 is TGCGCCAGCAGCTTGGGGGAGGGAGGGATGAACACTGAAGCTTTCTTT. V and J are TRBV5-1 and TRBJ1-1; D gene ambiguous. V lost 0 bases and J lost 0, with 12 bases in between. The germline V gene encodes CDR1 SGHRS and CDR2 YFSETQ. This CDR3 is built from 16 residues.

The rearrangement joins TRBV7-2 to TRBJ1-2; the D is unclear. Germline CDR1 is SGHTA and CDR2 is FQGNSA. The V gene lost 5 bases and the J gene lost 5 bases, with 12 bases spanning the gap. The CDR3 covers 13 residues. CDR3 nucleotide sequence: TGTGCCAGCAGCGTAGATTCGAGGTATGGCTACACCTTC. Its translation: CASSVDSRYGYTF.

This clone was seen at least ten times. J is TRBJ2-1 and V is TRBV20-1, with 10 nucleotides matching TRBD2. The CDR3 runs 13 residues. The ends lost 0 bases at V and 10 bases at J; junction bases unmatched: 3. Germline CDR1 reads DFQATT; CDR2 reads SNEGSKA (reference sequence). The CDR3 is CSAREGTSDEQFF. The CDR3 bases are TGCAGTGCTAGAGAGGGGACTAGCGACGAGCAGTTCTTC.